The rows below give T cell receptor beta chains drawn from one sample of a study of CD4+ T cells in melanoma. Sequencing used immunoSEQ multiplex PCR; TCRdb keeps in-frame clones, though not all of them. The sample carries 110,000 to 150,000 clones, 80% to 95% recorded once. The receptor source for this set is a human donor with melanoma. Each CDR3 is given with its conserved first and last residue. D genes are given only for firm matches. Clone size is not always given. Where it is, it says once, few, many or a class for expanded clones.

. TRBJ2-7 . TRBV2 TGTGCCAGCAGTGAAGAGACAGGTACTTTTTACGAGCAGTACTTC CASSEETGTFYEQYF
. TRBJ1-4 . TRBV2 TGTGCCAGCAGTGACAGGAAGAGCAATGAAAAACTGTTTTTT CASSDRKSNEKLFF
. TRBJ1-1 . TRBV1 TGCACCAGCAGCGACAGGCCCGGCAAGCCTGAAGCTTTCTTT CTSSDRPGKPEAFF
. TRBJ1-1 . TRBV27 TGTGCCAGCAGTTTTGAGGGTGTCACTGAAGCTTTCTTT CASSFEGVTEAFF
. TRBJ1-2 . TRBV7-9 TGTGCCAGCAGCTTAGTGAACTATGGCTACACCTTC CASSLVNYGYTF
. TRBJ2-5 . TRBV6-5 TGTGCCAGCCGGCGGGGGCCCCAAGAGACCCAGCACTTC CASRRGPQETQHF
TRBD2 TRBJ2-2 . TRBV12-5 TGTGCTAGTGGTTTGGTACTGTCGGGACTAGCGGTGAACACCGGGGAGCTGTTTTTT CASGLVLSGLAVNTGELFF
. TRBJ2-5 . TRBV5-1 TGCGCCAGCAGCCCGTCTAGCCAAGAGACCCAGTACTTC CASSPSSQETQYF
. TRBJ2-2 . TRBV9 TGTGCCAGCAGCGTAGAGAACACCGGGGAGCTGTTTTTT CASSVENTGELFF
TRBD2 TRBJ2-5 . TRBV5-1 TGCGCCAGCAGCTTCCCGGGGGGCCAAGAGACCCAGTACTTC CASSFPGGQETQYF
. TRBJ1-1 once TRBV25-1 TGTGCCAGCAGTGAATCCGACAGGACCGGTGGGAACACTGAAGCTTTCTTT CASSESDRTGGNTEAFF
. TRBJ1-2 . TRBV30 TGTGCCTGGAGTGTACATGGCAGGGTGGCTTTGAACTATGGCTACACCTTC CAWSVHGRVALNYGYTF
TRBD1 TRBJ2-7 . TRBV4-1 TGCGCCAGCAGCCCCCGGGACAGGGTCGGCGAGCAGTACTTC CASSPRDRVGEQYF
TRBD1 TRBJ2-5 . TRBV2 TGTGCCAGCAGCGCTGGACAGGGTGAGACCCAGTACTTC CASSAGQGETQYF
. TRBJ1-2 . TRBV6-1 TGTGCCAGCAGTGAAGCCTTCGGGACGGACTATGGCTACACCTTC CASSEAFGTDYGYTF
. TRBJ1-6 . TRBV5-1 TGCGCCAGCAGGTTACAGAGCACCTATAATTCACCCCTCCACTTT CASRLQSTYNSPLHF
. TRBJ1-6 . TRBV5-4 TGTGCCAGCAGCCAAGCCGCTGCAGGGGCTAGGCGATCACCCCTCCACTTT CASSQAAAGARRSPLHF
. TRBJ2-1 . TRBV7-3 TGTGCCAGCAGCCCGGTCGCGGGTTCCATTCCCAATGAGCAGTTCTTC CASSPVAGSIPNEQFF
. TRBJ1-2 . TRBV6-6 TGTGCCAGCAGTTACGAGGGGGACTATGGCTACACCTTC CASSYEGDYGYTF
TRBD1 TRBJ2-7 . TRBV27 TGTGCCAGCAGTTCGGGACAGCTATCCTACGAGCAGTACTTC CASSSGQLSYEQYF
TRBD1 TRBJ1-2 . TRBV7-9 TGTGCCAGCAGCTCCCGGGACAGCTACTATGGCTACACCTTC CASSSRDSYYGYTF
. TRBJ1-3 . TRBV28 TGTGCCAGCAGCCCTCACGGGCCCACGGGAAACACCATATATTTT CASSPHGPTGNTIYF
. TRBJ1-1 . TRBV30 TGTGCCTGGAGTTTTGACAGAGGGGATGCGGCTTTCTTT CAWSFDRGDAAFF
. TRBJ1-5 . TRBV2 TGTGCCAGCAGTTATGACAGGTCCGAATCGGCCCAGCATTTT CASSYDRSESAQHF